This TCR beta chain is from a study of shared clonotypes between healthy human individuals. Looking at the study overall: The study used three CD4 naive, three CD4 memory, two CD8 naive and one CD8 memory plate per donor.

CDR3 length equals 17 residues. The germline V gene encodes CDR1 ENHRY and CDR2 SYGVKD. J lost 6 bases, V lost 6 bases, and 15 bases had no gene match. As defined, naive CD8 cells were CD45RO-negative and positively selected for CCR7, with terminally differentiated effector memory CD45RA+ cells excluded. The study's findings and limits: Among donors, sharing of clonotypes was expected to be affected by sequencing depth.

This clone was observed once. Its antigen is as yet unknown. Method: immunoSEQ multiplex PCR; TCRdb's copy keeps in-frame clones and lacks some. The data contain more than 2 million clones, roughly 94% of them seen just once; the ten biggest clones take up 0.85% to 1.2%. The chain uses TRBV10-3 and TRBJ2-2; TRBD2 matches 8 bases. Sequences were obtained from naive CD8+ T cells sorted from blood. The sequence was obtained from a man between 18 and 29 years old in good health. CDR3 loop: CAIRSSTVNGRAGELFF. The CDR3 region has the DNA TGTGCCATCAGATCCTCTACAGTAAACGGGAGGGCCGGGGAGCTGTTTTTT.